This T cell receptor beta chain is drawn from a study of a mutant IDH1 vaccine in newly diagnosed glioma. Time point reported: baseline, week 1 (first vaccination visit). The sample's treatment: pre-vaccination baseline after standard-of-care therapy. Sequencing used immunoSEQ multiplex PCR; TCRdb keeps in-frame clones, though not all of them. The sample contains roughly 25,000 clones, 93% of which appear only once. The sequence came from a man aged 35-49 years with glioma. The sample in question was PBMCs, obtained from a glioma patient treated with radiotherapy, temozolomide or both.

CDR3 protein: CASSLRSNAPSTDTQYF. DNA for the CDR3: TGTGCCAGCAGCTTACGGAGTAACGCTCCTAGCACAGATACGCAGTATTTT. The chain recombines TRBV5-5 with TRBJ2-3; D gene unclear. V was clipped by 2 bases and J by 0 bases, with 16 bases between them. Germline lookup yields CDR1 SGHKS and CDR2 YYEKEE (reference sequence). The CDR3 spans 17 residues.